The next 24 T cell receptor beta chains were all read from a single sample in a study of blood T cell repertoires in COVID-19. Clones were read by immunoSEQ multiplex PCR, and TCRdb kept only the in-frame ones, dropping some. The sample has 90,000 to 150,000 clones; more than 80% are singletons. Source material: peripheral blood. The receptors shown here come from a human donor in a cohort sampled during active COVID-19.

This clone appeared a single time. The chain recombines TRBV28 with TRBJ2-7; 8 nucleotides align to TRBD1. The CDR3 is 13 amino acids. The V and J ends lost 3 bases and 3 bases, in that order; junction bases with no gene match: 1. Germline CDR1 MDHEN, CDR2 SYDVKM. CDR3 in DNA: TGTGCCAGCAGTTTGGGACAGGACTACGAGCAGTACTTC. Residues: CASSLGQDYEQYF.

The V gene is TRBV4-3, the J gene TRBJ2-3; 8 bases map to TRBD1. V lost 5 bases and J lost 2; bases outside the gene matches: 6. The CDR3 covers 15 residues. Germline loops: CDR1 LGHNA, CDR2 YSLEER. The CDR3 loop is CASSDRDRPTDTQYF. Written as DNA, the CDR3 is TGCGCCAGCAGCGACCGGGACAGGCCCACAGATACGCAGTATTTT.

This clone was seen only a few times. The CDR3 protein is CASRRGQARTEAFF. DNA of the CDR3: TGTGCCAGCAGGAGAGGACAGGCAAGAACTGAAGCTTTCTTT. The chain employs TRBV28 and TRBJ1-1, with 7 bases fitting TRBD1. CDR1 and CDR2 (germline): MDHEN, SYDVKM. There are 14 residues in the CDR3. V was pared by 6 bases and J by 5 bases, with 9 bases of the junction left unmatched.

The rearrangement links TRBV18 to TRBJ1-2; D remains ambiguous. The ends were cut back, 3 bases at V and 2 bases at J, with 7 bases in the middle. The length of the CDR3 is 13 residues. Germline values: CDR1 KGHSH, CDR2 LQKENI. The CDR3 bases are TGTGCCAGCTCACCGGCTCAAAACTATGGCTACACCTTC. Its protein product is CASSPAQNYGYTF.

The chain is built from TRBV27 and TRBJ1-5; D is possibly TRBD1 (6 bases). The CDR3 runs to 14 residues. CDR1 and CDR2 (germline): MNHEY, SMNVEV (reference sequence). Trimming took 3 bases from V and 2 from J, leaving 8 bases between them. As DNA, the CDR3 is TGTGCCAGCAGTTTCAGGGGAGGCAATCAGCCCCAGCATTTT. It is translated as CASSFRGGNQPQHF.

V usage is TRBV6-2 or TRBV6-3 and J usage is TRBJ1-2; 12 positions match TRBD1. The CDR3 is 22 amino acids. V was clipped by 6 bases and J by 7 bases; unmatched bases: 30. CDR1 MNHEY and CDR2 SVGEGT come from the germline V gene. CDR3 DNA sequence: TGTGCCAGCAGCCAACGGGACAGGGGGCAGGTGGCGGTCCAGGGGGCCCCGCGTGGCTACACCTTC. Its translation: CASSQRDRGQVAVQGAPRGYTF.

This clone was recorded once. This chain joins TRBV3-1 (or the pseudogene TRBV3-2) and TRBJ2-7, with no clear D. The V and J ends lost 4 bases and 1 base respectively, with 14 bases between them. CDR1 is LGHDT, CDR2 YNNKEL, per germline (reference sequence). This CDR3 contains 15 residues. The DNA of the CDR3 is TGTGCCAGCAGCCCTAGATTTGACCCATCCTACGAGCAGTACTTC. It yields the protein CASSPRFDPSYEQYF.

The chain recombines TRBV2 with TRBJ1-4, with 10 bases fitting TRBD1. The CDR3 has 15 residues. Germline CDR1 is SNHLY and CDR2 is FYNNEI. V shed 6 bases, J shed 5 bases, and the junction held 6 bases outside the gene matches. The CDR3 DNA reads TGTGCCAGCAGCGGCCCGGGACAGGGGAATGAAAAACTGTTTTTT. This translates into CASSGPGQGNEKLFF.

This clone was seen more than once but under ten times. The chain has TRBV6-1 and TRBJ1-2; 9 bases are a match to TRBD1. The junction had 5 bases not matched to a gene; V was cut back by 2 bases and J by 4 bases. The CDR3 covers 15 residues. Germline-derived CDR1 and CDR2 are MNHNS and SASEGT. As DNA, the CDR3 is TGTGCCAGCAGTGAATGGGACAGGGAGGTCTATGGCTACACCTTC. It encodes CASSEWDREVYGYTF.

This chain joins TRBV27 and TRBJ1-5, with D possibly being TRBD1 (6 bases). CDR3 length equals 14 residues. Between the trimmed V and J ends, which lost 5 bases and 9 bases, there was a span of 17 bases. Germline V gene data show CDR1 as MNHEY and CDR2 as SMNVEV (reference sequence). CDR3 in DNA: TGTGCCAGCAGTCCGACGACAGGCGCGTGGCCCCAGCATTTT. Amino acids: CASSPTTGAWPQHF.

V is TRBV6-2 or TRBV6-3 and J is TRBJ1-5; 8 bases fit TRBD1. Per the germline V gene, CDR1 is MNHEY and CDR2 is SVGEGT. The J segment lost 6 bases and the V segment lost 5 bases, leaving 9 bases of the junction unmatched. There are 15 residues in the CDR3. The CDR3 nucleotides are TGTGCCAGCAGTACTGGACAGGGCCGCAGTCAGCCCCAGCATTTT. It translates to CASSTGQGRSQPQHF.

Only one count was recorded for this clone. V and J are TRBV28 and TRBJ2-3, with 8 bases identical to TRBD2. Germline V lookup: CDR1 MDHEN, CDR2 SYDVKM. This CDR3 is built from 14 residues. Trimming took 4 bases from V and 5 from J; bases not matched to a gene: 5. In DNA, the CDR3 is TGTGCCAGCAGTTCTAGCGGGTCTGTAGATACGCAGTATTTT. Translated: CASSSSGSVDTQYF. The entire variable domain, with the rest obtained from reference TRBV28 and TRBJ2-3, is as follows: DVKVTQSSRYLVKRTGEKVFLECVQDMDHENMFWYRQDPGLGLRLIYFSYDVKMKEKGDIPEGYSVSREKKERFSLILESASTNQTSMYLCASSSSGSVDTQYFGPGTRLTVL.

The J gene is TRBJ1-2, the V gene TRBV7-2; D not resolved. The CDR3 has 14 residues. CDR1 is SGHTA and CDR2 is FQGNSA in the germline V gene. Trimming removed 5 bases from V and 3 bases from J, with 13 bases in between. The CDR3 nucleotides read TGTGCCAGCAGCCCTCGAGGCGTTCACTATGGCTACACCTTC. This translates into CASSPRGVHYGYTF.

This chain links TRBV4-3 with TRBJ2-5; 9 bases line up with TRBD2. The junction had 16 bases not matched to a gene; V was cut back by 6 bases and J by 2 bases. The germline CDR1 and CDR2 sequences are LGHNA and YSLEER. This CDR3 comprises 18 residues. The CDR3, as DNA: TGCGCCAGCAGACCGGGACTAGCAGGACCCAGACAACAAGAGACCCAGTACTTC. Encoded protein: CASRPGLAGPRQQETQYF.

The chain recombines TRBV4-2 with TRBJ2-7, with D perhaps matching TRBD1 (6 bases). Trimming took 0 bases from V and 2 from J, leaving 11 bases between them. CDR1 is LGHNA and CDR2 is YNFKEQ in the germline V gene. This CDR3 comprises 15 residues. CDR3 amino acids: CASSQDLNRAYEQYF. DNA for the CDR3: TGTGCCAGCAGCCAAGATTTGAACAGGGCCTACGAGCAGTACTTC.

This clone was counted a few times. The rearrangement uses TRBV20-1 and TRBJ1-2, with D unresolved. The length of the CDR3 is 13 residues. Germline V gene lookup returns CDR1 DFQATT and CDR2 SNEGSKA (reference sequence). The V end lost 3 bases, the J end lost 4 bases, and 12 bases lay between the germline ends. The CDR3 sequence: CSASVGRTYGYTF. CDR3 bases: TGCAGTGCTAGTGTAGGGAGGACCTATGGCTACACCTTC.

J is TRBJ1-1 and V is TRBV30; D is unresolved. This CDR3 region has 15 residues. V lost 4 bases, J lost 1 base, and 16 bases lay in between. Germline lookup yields CDR1 GTSNPN and CDR2 SVGIG (reference sequence). DNA of the CDR3: TGTGCCTGGACCGCCGAATTGACAAAGAACACTGAAGCTTTCTTT. The encoded protein is CAWTAELTKNTEAFF.

In DNA, the CDR3 is TGTGCCAGCAGTTTACGGAGACAGGGGGCGGCAGGGGCCAACGTCCTGACTTTC. Its translation is CASSLRRQGAAGANVLTF. The rearrangement links TRBV28 to TRBJ2-6; 10 bases align to TRBD1. J gave up 4 bases and V 2 bases, and 8 bases lay outside the gene matches. Germline V lookup: CDR1 MDHEN, CDR2 SYDVKM. The CDR3 sequence is 18 residues long. Full variable domain (rest looked up from reference TRBV28 and TRBJ2-6): DVKVTQSSRYLVKRTGEKVFLECVQDMDHENMFWYRQDPGLGLRLIYFSYDVKMKEKGDIPEGYSVSREKKERFSLILESASTNQTSMYLCASSLRRQGAAGANVLTFGAGSRLTVL.

The rearrangement uses TRBV24-1 and TRBJ1-3; 8 bases are a match to TRBD1. Germline V gene data show CDR1 as KGHDR and CDR2 as SFDVKD. The ends lost 1 base at V and 0 bases at J; junction bases unmatched: 10. The CDR3 consists of 19 residues. CDR3: CATSDFKRDRISSGNTIYF. CDR3 DNA: TGTGCCACCAGTGATTTTAAGAGGGACAGGATTAGCTCTGGAAACACCATATATTTT.

The chain has TRBV27 and TRBJ2-1; possible D gene TRBD1, 6 bases. The CDR3 is 13 residues long. CDR1 MNHEY and CDR2 SMNVEV come from the germline V gene (reference sequence). V dropped 6 bases and J dropped 8 bases, with 14 bases sitting between them. The CDR3, as DNA: TGTGCCAGCAGCTACAGGGTTCTGGATGAGCAGTTCTTC. It translates to CASSYRVLDEQFF.

The sample holds one count of this clone. The V call is TRBV4-3, the J call TRBJ2-1, with a tentative D call TRBD2 (6 bases). Germline V gene data show CDR1 as LGHNA and CDR2 as YSLEER. This CDR3 contains 15 residues. Between the trimmed V and J ends, which lost 5 bases and 5 bases, there was a span of 16 bases. The DNA for the CDR3 is TGCGCCAGCAGCTCCCACATTGGCGGGGACAATGAGCAGTTCTTC. This sequence encodes CASSSHIGGDNEQFF.

The V and J genes are TRBV19 and TRBJ1-2; 8 bases match TRBD1. CDR3 length: 12 amino acids. The V gene's germline CDR1 is LNHDA and CDR2 SQIVND (reference sequence). Trimming cost V 4 bases and J 7 bases; bases outside gene matches: 2. DNA for the CDR3: TGTGCCAGTAGTACAGGGGGCCGTGGCTACACCTTC. Protein: CASSTGGRGYTF. Using reference TRBV19 and TRBJ1-2 for the parts outside the CDR3, the full variable domain is DGGITQSPKYLFRKEGQNVTLSCEQNLNHDAMYWYRQDPGQGLRLIYYSQIVNDFQKGDIAEGYSVSREKKESFPLTVTSAQKNPTAFYLCASSTGGRGYTFGSGTRLTVV.

This clone was detected only a few times. This chain uses TRBV3-1 (or the pseudogene TRBV3-2) with TRBJ1-1; a weak D match, TRBD1 (5 bases). Germline V lookup: CDR1 LGHDT, CDR2 YNNKEL (reference sequence). V lost 1 base to trimming and J lost 4 bases, with 10 bases between them. This CDR3 is built from 14 residues. The CDR3 is CASSQGQKSTEAFF. The DNA for the CDR3 is TGTGCCAGCAGCCAAGGACAGAAGAGCACTGAAGCTTTCTTT.

The chain recombines TRBV7-9 with TRBJ1-1; D call uncertain. Per the germline V gene, CDR1 is SEHNR and CDR2 is FQNEAQ (reference sequence). With 2 bases removed from V and 0 bases from J, the gap between germline ends came to 7 bases. CDR3 length equals 14 residues. This chain's CDR3 is CASSLNYMNTEAFF. The CDR3 region has the DNA TGTGCCAGCAGCTTAAACTACATGAACACTGAAGCTTTCTTT.